The 9 T cell receptor beta chains in this list originate from one sample, sequenced in a study of T cells after yellow fever vaccination. TCRdb called the 5' RACE reads again in MiXCR, with one record for every CDR3 protein. This table holds about 230,000 distinct CDR3 sequences, approximately 6.8% found once. The sample consisted of CD4+ T cells sorted from PBMCs, taken on the day of the yellow fever booster vaccination. These TCRs come from a young man who received the YFV17D yellow fever vaccine.

This clonotype has ten or more counts. V usage is TRBV7-6 and J usage is TRBJ2-1; possibly TRBD2 for D (5 bases). Germline V gives CDR1 SGHVS, CDR2 FNYEAQ. The CDR3 runs to 18 residues. V dropped 2 bases and J dropped 8 bases, with 25 bases sitting between them. The CDR3 nucleotides are TGTGCCAGCAGCTTAAATCTCGGCCGACGGATGACTAAGGATGAGCAGTTCTTC. Residues: CASSLNLGRRMTKDEQFF.

The chain couples TRBV5-6 to TRBJ2-2, with 12 bases lining up with TRBD1. After removal of 4 bases from V and 5 bases from J, the junction contained 15 bases not matched to a gene. The CDR3 has 19 amino acids. The germline gives CDR1 SGHDT, CDR2 YYEEEE. CDR3 protein: CASSPGTGGAVFRTGELFF. The CDR3 DNA reads TGTGCCAGCAGCCCCGGGACAGGGGGCGCAGTTTTTCGTACCGGGGAGCTGTTTTTT.

In its sample, this clonotype was seen a few times. This chain joins TRBV5-1 and TRBJ2-2, with 11 nucleotides matching TRBD2. The CDR3 is 16 residues long. The trim removed 6 bases at V and 2 bases at J, leaving 6 bases unmatched. Germline values: CDR1 SGHRS, CDR2 YFSETQ. CDR3 sequence: CASTPGLAVNTGELFF. The CDR3 bases are TGCGCCAGCACCCCGGGACTAGCGGTAAACACCGGGGAGCTGTTTTTT.

This clonotype was picked up many times. J is TRBJ2-7 and V is TRBV25-1; tentative D call: TRBD2 (5 bases). This CDR3 has 14 residues. The V and J ends lost 2 bases and 5 bases respectively, with 13 bases between them. Germline V lookup: CDR1 MGHDK, CDR2 SYGVNS. The CDR3 spells CASSEGGLPDEQYF. The CDR3 DNA reads TGTGCCAGCAGTGAAGGCGGACTGCCGGACGAGCAGTACTTC.

This clonotype has a count of ten or more. The J gene is TRBJ2-1, the V gene TRBV12-3 or TRBV12-4; no definite D call. CDR3 length equals 12 residues. The V and J ends lost 1 base and 10 bases respectively, with 8 bases between them. The CDR3 is CASSLGLPEQFF. As DNA, the CDR3 is TGTGCCAGCAGTTTAGGTCTGCCAGAGCAGTTCTTC.

This chain joins TRBV20-1 and TRBJ2-7; a weak D match, TRBD2 (6 bases). The CDR3 consists of 12 residues. Deletions cut 6 bases from V and 6 bases from J, with 15 bases between. Germline lookup yields CDR1 DFQATT and CDR2 SNEGSKA (reference sequence). The CDR3 is CSASRSGAEQYF. The CDR3 coding sequence is TGCAGTGCCAGCAGATCGGGAGCCGAGCAGTACTTC.

This clonotype was observed a few times. This rearrangement joins TRBV27 to TRBJ2-7, with 8 bases matching TRBD1. The CDR3 contains 16 residues. With 5 bases clipped from V and 2 bases from J, the junction kept 11 bases outside the gene matches. Per germline, CDR1 MNHEY and CDR2 SMNVEV (reference sequence). In DNA form, the CDR3 reads TGTGCCAGCAGTACCAGGACAGGGCAGAAGCCCTACGAGCAGTACTTC. Its translation: CASSTRTGQKPYEQYF.

This sequence joins TRBV5-1 and TRBJ2-5; either TRBD1 or TRBD2 may fit D (6 bases each). CDR1 and CDR2 from the germline V gene are SGHRS and YFSETQ. Between the trimmed V and J ends, which lost 4 bases and 0 bases, there was a span of 34 bases. The CDR3 is made up of 22 amino acids. CDR3 DNA: TGCGCCAGCAGCCTGGAGGGGGAATCGCGCCTACTAAAAAGTAGGTACCAAGAGACCCAGTACTTC. Encoded protein: CASSLEGESRLLKSRYQETQYF.

The rearrangement uses TRBV20-1 and TRBJ2-7; 10 nucleotides line up with TRBD2. The CDR3 consists of 17 residues. The germline gives CDR1 DFQATT, CDR2 SNEGSKA (reference sequence). Trimming removed 2 bases from V and 3 bases from J; junction bases left unmatched: 13. The CDR3 loop reads CSARTQLAGARFYEQYF. The CDR3 DNA sequence: TGCAGTGCTAGAACCCAGCTAGCGGGAGCTAGGTTCTACGAGCAGTACTTC.